This T cell receptor (beta chain) was captured in a study of blood T cell repertoires in COVID-19. Turning to the study itself: PBMCs, B-cell-depleted T cells, or T cells provided the cDNA or gDNA that made up the material.

Looked up from germline, CDR1 is KGHSH and CDR2 is LQKENI. CDR3 length: 17 amino acids. V lost 6 bases, J lost 0 bases, and 20 bases lay in between. All exposed participants met a person with COVID-19 within 2 weeks before entering the study. Measured with immunoSEQ multiplex PCR; TCRdb has only the in-frame clones, and not every one. Among 300,000 to 400,000 clones, around nine tenths were seen once, and the ten largest hold roughly 3.9%. The receptor comes from a young woman who had been exposed to COVID-19. The sample comprised PBMCs or T cells enriched from blood (not recorded which). The chain is built from TRBV18 and TRBJ1-1; maybe TRBD1 (6 bases). DNA of the CDR3: TGTGCCAGCTCCCATCTAACAGGGACGGGGCTGAACACTGAAGCTTTCTTT. It codes for CASSHLTGTGLNTEAFF.